This passage covers 27 T cell receptor beta chains from one sample sequenced in a study of cytomegalovirus exposure and HLA in healthy donors. Use of 60 Vbeta and 13 Jbeta primers characterized the PCR. TCRdb's table, derived via immunoSEQ multiplex PCR, lists solely in-frame clones and lacks some. The sample has about 160,000 clones; about four fifths are singletons. The material sequenced was PBMCs. The origin of the receptors is a woman aged 45-60 years in good health and CMV-seropositive.

The chain is built from TRBV18 and TRBJ2-6; 7 bases line up with TRBD1. CDR3 size: 16 residues. V shed 6 bases, J shed 2 bases, and the junction held 7 bases outside the gene matches. Per the germline V gene, CDR1 is KGHSH and CDR2 is LQKENI. CDR3 amino acids: CASSKQGTTGANVLTF. The CDR3 DNA reads TGTGCCAGCTCCAAACAGGGGACCACTGGGGCCAACGTCCTGACTTTC.

On this clone: Within the sample, other DNA sequences also encode this same CDR3. The chain carries TRBV5-1 and TRBJ1-1, with 7 nucleotides matching TRBD1. In germline, CDR1 is SGHRS, CDR2 YFSETQ. There are 15 residues in the CDR3. J was trimmed by 3 bases and V by 4 bases; bases with no gene match: 9. This CDR3 is CASSPDRVGDTEAFF. Here the CDR3 DNA reads TGCGCCAGCAGCCCTGACAGGGTGGGGGACACTGAAGCTTTCTTT.

This chain links TRBV28 with TRBJ2-7; 9 nucleotides agree with TRBD2. CDR3 length: 15 amino acids. From germline, CDR1 is MDHEN and CDR2 SYDVKM. Unmatched junction bases numbered 10, after V lost 5 bases and J lost 5 bases. The CDR3 is CASSAGAGGVNEQYF. Here the CDR3 DNA reads TGTGCCAGCAGTGCGGGGGCGGGAGGGGTGAACGAGCAGTACTTC.

V is TRBV2 and J is TRBJ2-7, with D perhaps matching TRBD2 (5 bases). V was shortened by 1 base and J by 1 base, with 8 bases between the two germline ends. The CDR3 contains 14 residues. Germline V gives CDR1 SNHLY, CDR2 FYNNEI. CDR3 amino acids: CASSEGGRSYEQYF. The CDR3, as DNA: TGTGCCAGCAGTGAAGGCGGGCGTTCCTACGAGCAGTACTTC.

The rearrangement uses TRBV4-1 and TRBJ1-1; D unresolved. Germline-derived CDR1 and CDR2 are MGHRA and YSYEKL. Trimming pared 0 bases from V and 4 bases from J, leaving 15 bases between. CDR3 size: 16 residues. CDR3 sequence: CASSQDKRAVGTEAFF. The CDR3 nucleotides read TGCGCCAGCAGCCAAGATAAGCGGGCGGTAGGCACTGAAGCTTTCTTT.

This clone was counted a few times. The V and J genes are TRBV2 and TRBJ1-4, with a possible D match to TRBD1 (6 bases). Trimming cost V 7 bases and J 3 bases, with 9 bases left between them. This CDR3 is 13 amino acids long. Per the germline V gene, CDR1 is SNHLY and CDR2 is FYNNEI. The CDR3 bases are TGTGCCAGCATCAGGGGCTCTAATGAAAAACTGTTTTTT. Amino acids: CASIRGSNEKLFF.

This sequence joins TRBV7-2 and TRBJ1-1; D unresolved. Germline V gene lookup returns CDR1 SGHTA and CDR2 FQGNSA. V lost 0 bases and J 0 bases, leaving 5 bases between the germline ends. This CDR3 contains 14 residues. CDR3: CASSLARLNTEAFF. CDR3 DNA sequence: TGTGCCAGCAGCTTAGCGAGGTTGAACACTGAAGCTTTCTTT. Variable domain in full (rest from reference TRBV7-2 and TRBJ1-1): GAGVSQSPSNKVTEKGKDVELRCDPISGHTALYWYRQSLGQGLEFLIYFQGNSAPDKSGLPSDRFSAERTGGSVSTLTIQRTQQEDSAVYLCASSLARLNTEAFFGQGTRLTVV.

This clone has just a few counts. The V and J genes are TRBV5-5 and TRBJ2-5; 15 nucleotides align to TRBD2. V gave up 3 bases and J gave up 5 bases; unmatched junction bases: 5. This CDR3 has 16 amino acids. The V gene's germline CDR1 is SGHKS and CDR2 YYEKEE (reference sequence). The CDR3 loop is CASSWGLAGGGETQYF. CDR3 sequence (DNA): TGTGCCAGCAGCTGGGGACTAGCGGGGGGCGGGGAGACCCAGTACTTC. The full variable domain, with the rest looked up from reference TRBV5-5 and TRBJ2-5, is DAGVTQSPTHLIKTRGQQVTLRCSPISGHKSVSWYQQVLGQGPQFIFQYYEKEERGRGNFPDRFSARQFPNYSSELNVNALLLGDSALYLCASSWGLAGGGETQYFGPGTRLLVL.

This sequence joins TRBV11-3 and TRBJ2-1, with 15 bases identical to TRBD2. The germline CDR1 and CDR2 sequences are SGHNT and YENEEA. CDR3 length: 16 amino acids. With V trimmed by 2 bases and J by 9 bases, 5 bases remained unmatched. The CDR3 nucleotides are TGTGCCAGCAGCTTATCCGGGACTAGCGGGGGGAGTGAGCAGTTCTTC. It translates to CASSLSGTSGGSEQFF.

The chain combines TRBV7-2 with TRBJ2-7; 9 bases are shared with TRBD1. Per germline, CDR1 SGHTA and CDR2 FQGNSA. The CDR3 is 15 amino acids. The V gene end was trimmed by 2 bases and the J gene end by 2 bases; junction bases not matched to a gene: 4. The chain's CDR3 is CASSLTGTGTYEQYF. The CDR3 nucleotides read TGTGCCAGCAGCTTAACCGGGACAGGGACCTACGAGCAGTACTTC.

The CDR3 region is CASTSDRFNEKLFF. The CDR3 DNA sequence: TGTGCCAGCACCTCCGACAGGTTTAATGAAAAACTGTTTTTT. The chain recombines TRBV11-2 with TRBJ1-4; D possibly corresponds to TRBD1 (6 bases). This CDR3 region has 14 residues. The V gene lost 7 bases and the J gene lost 4 bases, with 13 bases spanning the gap. Looked up from germline, CDR1 is SGHAT and CDR2 is FQNNGV.

This chain uses TRBV6-1 with TRBJ1-2, with 12 bases aligning to TRBD1. Germline assignment: CDR1 MNHNS and CDR2 SASEGT. CDR3 length: 16 amino acids. V lost 2 bases and J lost 5; bases outside the gene matches: 6. The CDR3 here is CASSERGTGGGYGYTF. The CDR3 DNA reads as TGTGCCAGCAGTGAAAGAGGGACAGGGGGCGGGTATGGCTACACCTTC.

In regard to this clone: The germline gene is not matched at one end of the junction; a read error may be the cause. This chain joins TRBV7-9 and TRBJ1-1; 12 bases fit TRBD1. This CDR3 is 15 amino acids long. From germline, CDR1 is SEHNR and CDR2 FQNEAQ (reference sequence). The CDR3 region has the DNA TGTTCCAGCAGCCAGAGGGACAGGGGGCTAATTGAAGCTTTCTTT. Amino acid sequence: CSSSQRDRGLIEAFF. Complete variable domain (other parts from reference TRBV7-9 and TRBJ1-1): DTGVSQNPRHKITKRGQNVTFRCDPISEHNRLYWYRQTLGQGPEFLTYFQNEAQLEKSRLLSDRFSAERPKGSFSTLEIQRTEQGDSAMYLCSSSQRDRGLIEAFFGQGTRLTVV.

The V and J genes are TRBV7-9 and TRBJ1-3; D is perhaps TRBD1 (6 bases). This CDR3 is built from 16 residues. Germline CDR1 SEHNR, CDR2 FQNEAQ (reference sequence). Trimming shortened V by 6 bases and J by 0 bases, and 15 bases separated the two germline ends. The CDR3 loop is CASRKQGGSSGNTIYF. CDR3 nucleotides: TGTGCCAGCAGGAAACAAGGGGGTAGCTCTGGAAACACCATATATTTT.

The chain employs TRBV4-1 and TRBJ2-1; D not certain. The CDR3 has 11 amino acids. Germline CDR1 and CDR2: MGHRA and YSYEKL. V gave up 3 bases and J gave up 8 bases, with 5 bases separating them. The CDR3, as DNA: TGCGCCAGCAGCCATAACTATGAGCAGTTCTTC. Its translation is CASSHNYEQFF.

This chain joins TRBV6-5 and TRBJ2-7; D not certain. The CDR3 runs to 16 residues. Trimming cost V 0 bases and J 2 bases, with 14 bases left between them. Germline CDR1 MNHEY, CDR2 SVGAGI. The CDR3 is CASSYSETDSPYEQYF. The CDR3 bases are TGTGCCAGCAGTTACTCGGAGACCGACTCGCCCTACGAGCAGTACTTC.

The chain combines TRBV28 with TRBJ1-2, with 9 nucleotides matching TRBD1. CDR3 length: 15 amino acids. With V trimmed by 5 bases and J by 2 bases, 6 bases remained unmatched. CDR1 and CDR2 from the germline V gene are MDHEN and SYDVKM. CDR3 DNA: TGTGCCAGCAGTCTATACAGGGGGCCGAACTATGGCTACACCTTC. Translating gives CASSLYRGPNYGYTF.

The rearrangement links TRBV21-1 to TRBJ1-6. TRBV21-1 constitutes a pseudogene. The CDR3 is made up of 16 amino acids. The CDR3 loop reads CASSNRPGSYNSPLHF. In DNA, the CDR3 is TGTGCCAGCAGCAATCGCCCGGGCTCCTATAATTCACCCCTCCACTTT.

J is TRBJ2-7 and V is TRBV28; a possible D gene is TRBD2 (6 bases). Germline-derived CDR1 and CDR2 are MDHEN and SYDVKM. V dropped 4 bases and J dropped 6 bases, with 13 bases sitting between them. The CDR3 has 13 residues. This CDR3 reads CASSWEVTGEQYF. The CDR3 coding sequence is TGTGCCAGCAGTTGGGAGGTGACGGGCGAGCAGTACTTC.

This chain's CDR3 is CASSFSGRSGTGELFF. The CDR3 DNA is TGCGCCAGCAGCTTTAGCGGGAGGTCCGGCACCGGGGAGCTGTTTTTT. J is TRBJ2-2 and V is TRBV5-1; 10 bases map to TRBD2. J gave up 4 bases and V 2 bases, and 5 bases lay outside the gene matches. The length of the CDR3 is 16 residues. Per germline, CDR1 SGHRS and CDR2 YFSETQ.

This clone was seen a few times. The chain carries TRBV19 and TRBJ2-6; 10 nucleotides align to TRBD2. Germline V CDR1 and CDR2: LNHDA, SQIVND (reference sequence). V lost 7 bases, J lost 0 bases, and 9 bases stayed unmatched. The CDR3 sequence is 18 residues long. In nucleotides, the CDR3 is TGTGCCAGTAACCTAGCGGGGGCCGCCTCCTCTGGGGCCAACGTCCTGACTTTC. Translation gives CASNLAGAASSGANVLTF.

The genes are TRBV14 and TRBJ1-2; D may be TRBD1 (5 bases). The CDR3 is 14 residues long. Germline V gene data show CDR1 as SGHDN and CDR2 as FVKESK. The V gene lost 1 base and the J gene lost 6 bases, with 12 bases spanning the gap. The CDR3 bases are TGTGCCAGCAGCCAAGGTTTCCAGGGTAATGGCTACACCTTC. This sequence encodes CASSQGFQGNGYTF.

This chain joins TRBV4-3 and TRBJ1-2; 7 positions agree with TRBD1. CDR3 length: 15 residues. V trimming: 6 bases; J trimming: 3 bases; junction bases outside the gene matches: 10. Germline V gives CDR1 LGHNA, CDR2 YSLEER. CDR3 sequence: CASRPTGETDYGYTF. As DNA, the CDR3 is TGCGCCAGCAGGCCCACAGGGGAAACGGACTATGGCTACACCTTC.

The chain carries TRBV28 and TRBJ1-2; a weak D match, TRBD1 (6 bases). Germline-derived CDR1 and CDR2 are MDHEN and SYDVKM. The V end lost 5 bases, the J end lost 8 bases, and 21 bases lay between the germline ends. The CDR3 loop spans 15 amino acids. CDR3 residues: CASSPAANRARGYTF. CDR3 in DNA: TGTGCCAGCAGTCCTGCAGCGAACAGGGCCAGGGGCTACACCTTC.

In regard to this clone: Additional DNA sequences in this sample encode the identical CDR3. The chain carries TRBV18 and TRBJ2-7; no firm D call. The CDR3 totals 13 residues. The germline V gene encodes CDR1 KGHSH and CDR2 LQKENI. V gave up 0 bases and J gave up 2 bases, with 5 bases separating them. The DNA for the CDR3 is TGTGCCAGCTCACCACCTTCCGCCTACGAGCAGTACTTC. Its translation: CASSPPSAYEQYF. The full variable domain, completed using reference TRBV18 and TRBJ2-7, is NAGVMQNPRHLVRRRGQEARLRCSPMKGHSHVYWYRQLPEEGLKFMVYLQKENIIDESGMPKERFSAEFPKEGPSILRIQQVVRGDSAAYFCASSPPSAYEQYFGPGTRLTVT.

V gene TRBV4-2 combines with J gene TRBJ2-7, with 11 bases matching TRBD2. This CDR3 contains 15 residues. The junction had 6 bases not matched to a gene; V was cut back by 8 bases and J by 0 bases. Per the germline V gene, CDR1 is LGHNA and CDR2 is YNFKEQ. This CDR3 reads CASSTGTSGSYEQYF. In DNA form, the CDR3 reads TGTGCCAGCTCTACCGGGACTAGCGGCTCCTACGAGCAGTACTTC.

The chain employs TRBV4-3 and TRBJ1-1, with D unclear. Germline-derived CDR1 and CDR2 are LGHNA and YSLEER. V lost 1 base to trimming and J lost 4 bases, with 16 bases between them. This CDR3 is 16 amino acids long. CDR3 coding DNA: TGCGCCAGCAGCCAAGGCCCGGGAGCTGCGGGCACTGAAGCTTTCTTT. It codes for CASSQGPGAAGTEAFF.